The rows below give T cell receptor beta chains drawn from one sample of a study of shared clonotypes between healthy human individuals. Clones were read by immunoSEQ multiplex PCR, and TCRdb kept only the in-frame ones, dropping some. The sample has 2,100,000 or so clones, around 95% seen once. The material sequenced was naive CD4+ T cells sorted from blood. The receptors come from a man aged 18 to 35 in good health. CDR3s include the opening cysteine and the closing phenylalanine or tryptophan. Fields, in order: J gene, D gene, clone size, V gene, CDR3 protein, CDR3 DNA. The D gene is left open where the match is weak. Expanded clones are given a class, and other clones once, few, many or no size at all.

>TRBJ2-1|NA|NA|TRBV4-3
CASSQAFSGGGNNEQFF
TGCGCCAGCAGCCAAGCATTTAGCGGAGGAGGCAACAATGAGCAGTTCTTC
>TRBJ1-5|TRBD1|NA|TRBV5-8
CASSLVAGRDSPQHF
TGTGCCAGCAGCTTGGTAGCGGGCCGGGACAGTCCCCAGCATTTT
>TRBJ1-1|NA|NA|TRBV18
CASSPPGGPEAFF
TGTGCCAGCTCACCACCGGGGGGGCCTGAAGCTTTCTTT
>TRBJ1-2|NA|NA|TRBV6-5
CASSPLLQGEGYTF
TGTGCCAGCAGTCCACTACTCCAGGGTGAGGGCTACACCTTC
>TRBJ2-7|TRBD1|NA|TRBV5-6
CASRGQGIPYEQYF
TGTGCCAGCAGGGGACAGGGGATACCCTACGAGCAGTACTTC
>TRBJ1-5|NA|NA|TRBV6-6
CASSYSEGNQPQHF
TGTGCCAGCAGTTACTCGGAGGGGAATCAGCCCCAGCATTTT
>TRBJ1-5|NA|NA|TRBV9
CASSVEGRNQPQHF
TGTGCCAGCAGCGTTGAGGGACGGAATCAGCCCCAGCATTTT
>TRBJ1-5|NA|NA|TRBV5-8
CASSLGQASNQPQHF
TGTGCCAGCAGCTTGGGACAGGCGAGCAATCAGCCCCAGCATTTT
>TRBJ2-7|TRBD1|NA|TRBV4-1
CASSQQQGQANYEQYF
TGCGCCAGCAGCCAACAACAGGGACAGGCGAACTACGAGCAGTACTTC
>TRBJ1-2|NA|NA|TRBV6-1
CASSEAGSASGYGYTF
TGTGCCAGCAGTGAAGCAGGGTCAGCCTCGGGCTATGGCTACACCTTC
>TRBJ2-6|NA|NA|TRBV7-9
CASSLVRPGGANVLTF
TGTGCCAGCAGCTTAGTCCGGCCTGGAGGGGCCAACGTCCTGACTTTC
>TRBJ2-1|NA|NA|TRBV11-2
CASSRLQSSYNEQFF
TGTGCCAGCAGCCGACTCCAGAGCTCCTACAATGAGCAGTTCTTC
>TRBJ2-3|TRBD2|NA|TRBV7-9
CASQSGGVSTDTQYF
TGTGCCAGCCAATCCGGGGGGGTTAGCACAGATACGCAGTATTTT
>TRBJ2-1|TRBD1|once|TRBV19
CASSTTGAPSSYNEQFF
TGTGCCAGTAGTACGACAGGGGCACCGAGCTCCTACAATGAGCAGTTCTTC
>TRBJ1-2|NA|NA|TRBV29-1
CSTGETRYGYTF
TGCAGCACGGGGGAAACTAGGTATGGCTACACCTTC
>TRBJ2-5|TRBD1|NA|TRBV9
CASSFSGGAFGETQYF
TGTGCCAGCAGCTTTTCAGGGGGCGCATTTGGGGAGACCCAGTACTTC
>TRBJ2-1|TRBD2|NA|TRBV7-2
CASSLGRGRAYNEQFF
TGTGCCAGCAGCTTAGGACGCGGGAGGGCCTACAATGAGCAGTTCTTC
>TRBJ2-3|TRBD2|NA|TRBV19
CASSMTLAESTDTQYF
TGTGCCAGTAGTATGACCCTAGCGGAGAGCACAGATACGCAGTATTTT
>TRBJ2-7|NA|NA|TRBV6-6
CASSNSYEQYF
TGTGCCAGCAGTAACTCCTACGAGCAGTACTTC
>TRBJ2-5|NA|NA|TRBV6-1
CASSWDWETQYF
TGTGCCAGCAGTTGGGACTGGGAGACCCAGTACTTC
>TRBJ2-2|NA|NA|TRBV6-1
CATSHSAGTGELFF
TGTGCCACTTCTCACTCTGCGGGCACCGGGGAGCTGTTTTTT
>TRBJ2-5|TRBD1|once|TRBV11-3
CASSRTGKSQETQYF
TGTGCCAGCAGCCGGACAGGGAAAAGCCAAGAGACCCAGTACTTC
>TRBJ2-6|NA|NA|TRBV5-1
CASSPSGAQGANVLTF
TGCGCCAGCAGCCCCTCGGGGGCGCAAGGGGCCAACGTCCTGACTTTC
>TRBJ1-2|NA|NA|TRBV28
CASSPSPGGYTF
TGTGCCAGCAGTCCCTCTCCTGGAGGCTACACCTTC
>TRBJ1-3|NA|NA|TRBV30
CAWSKGSVYSGNTIYF
TGTGCCTGGAGTAAGGGTTCGGTTTACTCTGGAAACACCATATATTTT
>TRBJ1-5|NA|NA|TRBV5-1
CASSLGQANQPQHF
TGCGCCAGCAGCTTGGGACAGGCCAATCAGCCCCAGCATTTT
>TRBJ2-1|NA|NA|TRBV18
CASSPGRGGNEQFF
TGTGCCAGCTCACCGGGCAGGGGTGGCAATGAGCAGTTCTTC
>TRBJ2-1|TRBD2|NA|TRBV20-1
CSARLAYEQFF
TGCAGTGCTCGACTAGCGTACGAGCAGTTCTTC
>TRBJ2-7|TRBD1|NA|TRBV28
CASSLNRGSYEQYF
TGTGCCAGCAGCCTTAACAGGGGCTCCTACGAGCAGTACTTC
>TRBJ2-5|NA|NA|TRBV7-9
CASSLRVNQETQYF
TGTGCCAGCAGCCTGCGAGTTAACCAAGAGACCCAGTACTTC
>TRBJ1-1|NA|NA|TRBV10-2
CASSEFPRMNTEAFF
TGCGCCAGCAGTGAGTTCCCCAGGATGAACACTGAAGCTTTCTTT
>TRBJ1-3|NA|NA|TRBV5-1
CASSLNGHNGNTIYF
TGCGCCAGCAGCTTAAACGGACATAATGGAAACACCATATATTTT
>TRBJ2-7|NA|few|TRBV20-1
CSALSSYEQYF
TGCAGTGCCTTAAGCTCCTACGAGCAGTACTTC
>TRBJ1-2|TRBD1|NA|TRBV7-7
CASSLGGQGHGYTF
TGTGCTAGCAGCTTAGGGGGACAGGGGCATGGCTACACCTTC